The 17 T cell receptor beta chains below were found in one sample sequenced in a study of preoperative IRX-2 immunotherapy in early breast cancer. As to treatment: preoperative locoregional IRX-2 cytokine immunotherapy. Measured with immunoSEQ multiplex PCR; TCRdb has only the in-frame clones, and not every one. This table holds roughly 27,000 clones, nearly 80% found once. The input for sequencing was lymph node tissue, taken before IRX-2 immunotherapy. The receptors come from a human donor with breast cancer.

The CDR3 is CASSPSTGTGNTEAFF. DNA of the CDR3: TGTGCCAGTAGTCCTTCGACAGGGACAGGGAACACTGAAGCTTTCTTT. The rearrangement uses TRBV19 and TRBJ1-1; 8 positions agree with TRBD1. The germline gives CDR1 LNHDA, CDR2 SQIVND (reference sequence). Losses at the gene ends were 5 bases for V and 1 base for J; bases not matched to a gene: 9. The CDR3 runs to 16 residues.

The rearrangement links TRBV5-1 to TRBJ1-1; perhaps TRBD1 as D (5 bases). Germline lookup yields CDR1 SGHRS and CDR2 YFSETQ. This CDR3 comprises 17 residues. The germline V and J ends were trimmed by 4 bases and 0 bases, with 19 bases remaining between them. CDR3 bases: TGCGCCAGCAGCCGGGGAGGGACGGGGTTGATGAACACTGAAGCTTTCTTT. Amino acids: CASSRGGTGLMNTEAFF.

This clone was counted only a few times. The chain couples TRBV6-8 to TRBJ1-1, with TRBD1 identical over 8 bases. This CDR3 spans 14 amino acids. J gave up 2 bases and V 4 bases, and 3 bases lay outside the gene matches. Germline lookup yields CDR1 MNHGY and CDR2 SAAAGT. The CDR3 region has the DNA TGTGCCAGCAGTTCCACAGGGGGAAACACTGAAGCTTTCTTT. Its protein product is CASSSTGGNTEAFF.

This chain connects TRBV1 to TRBJ2-7. TRBV1 is assigned pseudogene status. The CDR3 has 14 amino acids. The CDR3 loop is CASSQDLTPHPQYF. As DNA, the CDR3 is TGCGCCAGCAGCCAAGATCTTACCCCTCACCCGCAGTACTTC.

Notes on this clone: The junction differs from germline at one of its ends, possibly a read error. The J gene is TRBJ1-2, the V gene TRBV7-1, with no clear D. TRBV7-1 is treated as an ORF (open reading frame) with a function not yet certain. CDR3 length: 13 amino acids. The CDR3 DNA reads TGTGCCAGAAGCTTGTGGCGGAACTATGGCTACACCTTC. Translated, it gives CARSLWRNYGYTF.

The CDR3 reads CASSEPSGPHNEQFF. The CDR3 DNA reads as TGTGCCAGCAGTGAACCTAGCGGGCCCCACAATGAGCAGTTCTTC. The genes are TRBV25-1 and TRBJ2-1, with TRBD2 identical over 8 bases. CDR3 length: 15 residues. Germline CDR1 is MGHDK and CDR2 is SYGVNS. J gave up 5 bases and V 2 bases, and 5 bases lay outside the gene matches.

The V and J genes are TRBV10-2 and TRBJ1-2; tentatively, D is TRBD1 (5 bases). Trimming cost V 0 bases and J 6 bases, with 8 bases left between them. The CDR3 contains 13 residues. Per the germline V gene, CDR1 is WSHSY and CDR2 is SAAADI. CDR3 bases: TGCGCCAGCAGTGAGTCAAAGGGGCATGGCTACACCTTC. Translating it yields CASSESKGHGYTF.

The V call is TRBV30, the J call TRBJ1-1, with D possibly matching TRBD1 (5 bases). V was trimmed by 1 base and J by 6 bases, leaving 15 bases between them. The germline V gene encodes CDR1 GTSNPN and CDR2 SVGIG (reference sequence). The length of the CDR3 is 14 residues. In nucleotides, the CDR3 is TGTGCCTGGAGTGCTGGGGCGGAAAGGCCTGAAGCTTTCTTT. It translates to CAWSAGAERPEAFF.

This clone showed up just a few times. The chain has TRBV19 and TRBJ1-5; no reliable D call. This CDR3 region has 13 residues. V gave up 5 bases and J gave up 7 bases, with 12 bases separating them. Germline V gene sequence: CDR1 LNHDA, CDR2 SQIVND (reference sequence). CDR3: CASSFSEYQPQHF. In nucleotides, the CDR3 is TGTGCCAGTAGTTTCTCGGAGTACCAGCCCCAGCATTTT.

This chain joins TRBV19 and TRBJ2-4, with 7 bases identical to TRBD2. This CDR3 is 18 amino acids long. V dropped 7 bases and J dropped 4; count of bases not matched to a gene: 19. CDR1 and CDR2 (germline): LNHDA, SQIVND (reference sequence). CDR3 loop: CASTQEPPGGWSKNIQYF. CDR3 in DNA: TGTGCCAGTACCCAGGAGCCACCGGGGGGTTGGTCGAAAAACATTCAGTACTTC.

The J gene is TRBJ1-1, the V gene TRBV6-8; 7 bases are shared with TRBD1. Trimming cost V 6 bases and J 0 bases; bases outside gene matches: 4. Germline V CDR1 and CDR2: MNHGY, SAAAGT. This CDR3 is built from 14 residues. CDR3 in amino acids: CASRRDSMNTEAFF. The CDR3 DNA reads TGTGCCAGCAGAAGGGACAGCATGAACACTGAAGCTTTCTTT.

The chain links TRBV11-3 to TRBJ1-6; D is unclear. CDR1 and CDR2 from the germline V gene are SGHNT and YENEEA. The CDR3 has 17 residues. The V end was cut by 5 bases, the J end by 6 bases, with 20 bases between. The DNA of the CDR3 is TGTGCCAGCAGCCGAAGTTGGGCCCTTTCCCGTAATTCACCCCTCCACTTT. Translation: CASSRSWALSRNSPLHF.

This chain joins TRBV6-8 and TRBJ1-6, with D tentatively TRBD1 (5 bases). The length of the CDR3 is 15 residues. Germline CDR1 and CDR2: MNHGY and SAAAGT. V dropped 2 bases and J dropped 1 base, with 6 bases sitting between them. CDR3 coding DNA: TGTGCCAGCAGTTACGGGGGTTCCTATAATTCACCCCTCCACTTT. Translating gives CASSYGGSYNSPLHF.

The sample holds one count of this clone. V and J are TRBV28 and TRBJ1-5, with D uncertain. The CDR3 length is 12 residues. The ends were cut back, 7 bases at V and 3 bases at J, with 7 bases in the middle. Per germline, CDR1 MDHEN and CDR2 SYDVKM. CDR3 coding DNA: TGTGCCAGCAAAGGGCCCAATCAGCCCCAGCATTTT. It encodes CASKGPNQPQHF.

This clone was observed a few times. This sequence joins TRBV11-3 and TRBJ2-3; the D gene is possibly TRBD2 (5 bases). The CDR3 totals 16 residues. V dropped 3 bases and J dropped 0 bases, with 13 bases sitting between them. The germline V gene encodes CDR1 SGHNT and CDR2 YENEEA. Here the CDR3 DNA reads TGTGCCAGCAGCTTGGGGAGCACAACTAGCACAGATACGCAGTATTTT. Amino acid sequence: CASSLGSTTSTDTQYF.

The rearrangement links TRBV5-1 to TRBJ2-3; D is tentatively TRBD1 or TRBD2 (5 bases each). CDR3 length: 14 amino acids. Looked up from germline, CDR1 is SGHRS and CDR2 is YFSETQ. The V gene lost 0 bases and the J gene lost 1 base, with 6 bases spanning the gap. CDR3 residues: CASSLGGGTDTQYF. CDR3 DNA sequence: TGCGCCAGCAGCTTGGGAGGGGGCACAGATACGCAGTATTTT.

This clone was counted a single time. The chain recombines TRBV6-8 with TRBJ2-7; D unclear. The CDR3 loop spans 13 amino acids. Trimming took off 6 bases at V and 0 bases at J, with 9 bases between the two ends. The V gene's germline CDR1 is MNHGY and CDR2 SAAAGT. The CDR3 protein is CASSLDGSYEQYF. The CDR3 DNA is TGTGCCAGCAGCCTGGACGGCTCCTACGAGCAGTACTTC.